Listed below are T cell receptor beta chains from one sample, sequenced in a study of T cell clones after liver transplantation. Only in-frame clones appear in the TCRdb table, and some are missing; sequencing was by immunoSEQ multiplex PCR. This sample carries fewer than 70,000 clones, 65% to 75% of them seen once, and the ten largest clones take approximately 16%. The sequenced sample was CD4+ T cells from blood, obtained before liver transplant. All receptors derive from a human donor who received a liver transplant. CDR3s include the opening cysteine and the closing phenylalanine or tryptophan.

V	J	CDR3
TRBV4-2	TRBJ2-5	CASSQVGGGGAQTQYF
TRBV7-2	TRBJ1-5	CASSPYSGEQPQHF
TRBV2	TRBJ2-5	CASRSGGFEETQYF
TRBV28	TRBJ2-7	CASSLTAVGSYEQYF
TRBV4-2	TRBJ2-1	CASSQGGWTSGVNEQFF
TRBV6-1	TRBJ2-3	CASSEASGGATDTQYF
TRBV5-1	TRBJ1-4	CASSLDDRGHQKLFF
TRBV10-1	TRBJ2-3	CASSEKGASTDTQYF
TRBV19	TRBJ2-2	CASSIVGRLGELFF
TRBV2	TRBJ2-4	CASIERGGRELAKNIQYF
TRBV27	TRBJ1-5	CASRVTGVYSNQPQHF
TRBV6-5	TRBJ1-6	CASSPQGYTSPLHF
TRBV20-1	TRBJ1-2	CSARNLDGYTF
TRBV5-6	TRBJ1-5	CASSLGSVDTAQHF
TRBV12-5	TRBJ2-3	CASGLTLTGDTDTQYF
TRBV18	TRBJ2-7	CASSPTSGGDEQYF
TRBV2	TRBJ2-3	CASSVVGGTQYF
TRBV2	TRBJ2-7	CASNLLYEQYF
TRBV9	TRBJ2-3	CASSPLAGGGADTQYF
TRBV7-8	TRBJ2-3	CASSFTSGVLDTQYF
TRBV6-4	TRBJ1-5	CASSDGSTGLGNQPQHF
TRBV10-3	TRBJ2-2	CAISGLPEGTGELFF
TRBV29-1	TRBJ1-2	CSVEEGGRVYGYTF
TRBV14	TRBJ1-3	CASSQNTGGGNTIYF
TRBV5-1	TRBJ1-6	CASSLSGTGSYNSPLHF
TRBV5-3	TRBJ1-5	CARSLMGCGENQPQHF
TRBV19	TRBJ1-2	CASSIQGAAGYTF
TRBV28	TRBJ1-5	CASSSHGQVKDQPQHF
TRBV11-2	TRBJ2-7	CASSYSGGRSYEQYF
TRBV7-9	TRBJ1-4	CASSLGSFSNEKLFF
TRBV5-4	TRBJ2-2	CASSLRLAGVTGELFF
TRBV18	TRBJ1-4	CASSVPGTGTEKLFF
TRBV10-3	TRBJ2-3	CAISVGLASDTQYF
TRBV25-1	TRBJ1-6	CASSSDRGLNSPLHF
TRBV5-6	TRBJ2-5	CASSPKGVVRGRETQYF
TRBV28	TRBJ2-7	CASSFGGLSSYEQYF
TRBV7-9	TRBJ2-1	CASSSEQGGGYNEQFF
TRBV11-2	TRBJ1-1	CASSLEIGRRTEAFF